The clone carrying this T cell receptor beta chain was seen only a few times. Antigen unknown. Relative to the germline gene, one junction end is altered; a read error may explain this. CDR3 length: 14 residues. Germline CDR1 is SGDLS and CDR2 is YYNGEE. The sample belongs to a study of molecular identifiers for immune sequencing clone quantification. One entry per CDR3 protein results from TCRdb running MiXCR on the PCR reads. The sample consists of 550,000 to 750,000 distinct CDR3 sequences, just under 20% of them appearing once. Whole-study results and caveats: Detecting spiked Jurkat TCR RNA from one cell among about a million naive cells was reportedly possible. Clones above 20 RNA copies held over 99% of effector molecules, under 1% in naive cells.

The sequencing sample was made of naive CD8+ T cells from blood, with Jurkat cell RNA spiked in. The subset is: FACS-sorted CD8+CD4-CCR7+CD45RA+ naive T cells. This sequence joins TRBV9 and TRBJ1-6; D uncertain. This TCR came from a human donor in good health. Some libraries in this study had Jurkat cell RNA spiked in. Written as DNA, the CDR3 is TGTGCCAGCAGCCCCTCGGCAGGACCGGTACCCCTCCTCTTT. It encodes CASSPSAGPVPLLF.